The sequence of this T cell receptor beta chain was determined in a study of vaccination effects on CD4 cells after COVID-19. Study background: Sampling occurred a median 72 days post second dose, range 14 to 241.

CDR1 and CDR2 from the germline V gene are MNHNY and SVGAGI (reference sequence). V was clipped by 6 bases and J by 3 bases; unmatched bases: 7. The CDR3 is made up of 16 amino acids. Remarks on this clone: What it recognizes is unknown.

Study-level results: Clones induced by infection and by vaccine showed marked clonal contraction late after vaccination.

Method: immunoSEQ multiplex PCR; TCRdb's copy keeps in-frame clones and lacks some. The table has about 72,000 clones, 75% to 85% seen once; the top ten hold roughly 1.2%. Antigen-specific CD4+ T cell clonotypes were called by their expansion after viral peptide-pool culture in ViraFEST. Investigators separated out CD4+ T cells once around nine days of culture had passed. Two-dose BNT162b2 or mRNA-1273 vaccination was given to participants. IL-2 medium was substituted for half the medium on days 3 and 7. This specimen consisted of CD4+ T cells from PBMCs cultured with HCoV-229E spike peptides, obtained after COVID-19 vaccination. V is TRBV6-6 and J is TRBJ2-3, with TRBD1 identical over 12 bases. This receptor was obtained from a human donor who received a COVID-19 vaccine. For the CDR3, the DNA is TGTGCCAGCAGCACCGGGACAGGGGGCTATACAGATACGCAGTATTTT. It translates to CASSTGTGGYTDTQYF.